This passage covers 20 T cell receptor beta chains from one sample sequenced in a study of blood T cell repertoires in COVID-19. Generated by immunoSEQ multiplex PCR, the TCRdb table keeps only in-frame clones and is missing some. Among fewer than 250,000 clones listed, roughly 83% were seen once. The specimen was peripheral blood. These receptors were collected from a woman older than 75 with COVID-19, enrolled during active disease.

This chain links TRBV30 with TRBJ2-2, with D unclear. The CDR3 is made up of 13 amino acids. The germline V gene has CDR1 GTSNPN and CDR2 SVGIG (reference sequence). V lost 4 bases and J lost 7, with 13 bases in between. The CDR3 region has the DNA TGTGCCTGGATTCCGTCGAGAGGCGGGGAGCTGTTTTTT. Residues: CAWIPSRGGELFF.

The rearrangement uses TRBV6-5 and TRBJ1-2; no firm D call. V dropped 10 bases and J dropped 7 bases, with 16 bases sitting between them. CDR1 and CDR2 (germline): MNHEY, SVGAGI. This CDR3 spans 12 amino acids. The CDR3 nucleotides read TGTGCCACCTCGGCCGGCGGTAGTGGCTACACCTTC. Translation gives CATSAGGSGYTF.

On this clone: At one end, the junction sequence differs from germline, possibly due to a read error. This chain links TRBV28 with TRBJ1-3; 12 nucleotides align to TRBD1. The CDR3 contains 16 residues. The germline gives CDR1 MDHEN, CDR2 SYDVKM. The CDR3 DNA follows: TGTGCCAGCAGTTTAAAAGTCGGGACAGGGGGCCCCGGGCCTCATTTT. It yields the protein CASSLKVGTGGPGPHF.

This clone was seen only once. The genes are TRBV5-6 and TRBJ1-4, with 10 positions matching TRBD1. The ends lost 4 bases at V and 7 bases at J; junction bases unmatched: 7. This CDR3 is 15 amino acids long. Germline CDR1 reads SGHDT; CDR2 reads YYEEEE. The CDR3 spells CASSGMGQGTEKLFF. DNA of the CDR3: TGTGCCAGCAGCGGTATGGGACAGGGGACTGAAAAACTGTTTTTT.

This chain uses TRBV3-1 (or the pseudogene TRBV3-2) with TRBJ1-2; no reliable D call. The CDR3 runs to 12 residues. The V gene lost 8 bases and the J gene lost 5 bases, with 12 bases spanning the gap. Germline-derived CDR1 and CDR2 are LGHDT and YNNKEL (reference sequence). The DNA of the CDR3 is TGTGCCAGCTCCATCGGAGAGTATGGCTACACCTTC. Translated: CASSIGEYGYTF.

The chain carries TRBV7-9 and TRBJ2-5; 7 nucleotides align to TRBD2. The junction had 0 bases not matched to a gene; V was cut back by 0 bases and J by 2 bases. In germline, CDR1 is SEHNR, CDR2 FQNEAQ (reference sequence). The CDR3 extends over 14 amino acids. The CDR3 DNA follows: TGTGCCAGCAGCTTAGCGGGGGGGCAAGAGACCCAGTACTTC. It translates to CASSLAGGQETQYF.

The rearrangement joins TRBV10-3 to TRBJ1-6; 7 bases match TRBD1. Trimming at V came to 6 bases and at J to 7 bases, leaving 6 bases not matched to a gene. This CDR3 has 14 residues. Germline-derived CDR1 and CDR2 are ENHRY and SYGVKD. The CDR3 nucleotides are TGTGCCATCAGGGTCCCGGGACAGAATTCACCCCTCCACTTT. Protein sequence: CAIRVPGQNSPLHF.

V is TRBV28 and J is TRBJ2-1; TRBD2 aligns across 10 bases. The junction had 5 bases not matched to a gene; V was cut back by 3 bases and J by 15 bases. Looked up from germline, CDR1 is MDHEN and CDR2 is SYDVKM. This CDR3 spans 12 amino acids. The CDR3 region has the DNA TGTGCCAGCAGTTTCGAGCGGGGGGGCCCGTTCTTC. Translated, it gives CASSFERGGPFF.

The rearrangement links TRBV7-2 to TRBJ2-1; D is unresolved. The CDR3 totals 16 residues. With 1 base removed from V and 0 bases from J, the gap between germline ends came to 10 bases. Germline CDR1 is SGHTA and CDR2 is FQGNSA. CDR3 sequence (DNA): TGTGCCAGCAGCTTAGGGCCTTCACACTCCTACAATGAGCAGTTCTTC. It codes for CASSLGPSHSYNEQFF.

This chain links TRBV2 with TRBJ1-4, with 11 bases matching TRBD1. Germline values: CDR1 SNHLY, CDR2 FYNNEI. The length of the CDR3 is 14 residues. The ends lost 6 bases at V and 8 bases at J; junction bases unmatched: 5. As DNA, the CDR3 is TGTGCCAGCAGCGGACAGGGGGCAGGGGAAAAACTGTTTTTT. Encoded protein: CASSGQGAGEKLFF.

The sample holds a few counts of this clone. The chain has TRBV4-1 and TRBJ1-5, with D perhaps matching TRBD1 (6 bases). The ends were cut back, 5 bases at V and 7 bases at J, with 24 bases in the middle. This CDR3 has 17 amino acids. Germline-derived CDR1 and CDR2 are MGHRA and YSYEKL. The CDR3 sequence is CASSDSDTGGIWQPQHF. DNA of the CDR3: TGCGCCAGCAGCGACTCCGACACTGGGGGCATTTGGCAGCCCCAGCATTTT.

The gene calls are TRBV19 and TRBJ1-4, with a tentative D call TRBD1 (6 bases). Germline V gene lookup returns CDR1 LNHDA and CDR2 SQIVND (reference sequence). The V end was cut by 8 bases, the J end by 4 bases, with 11 bases between. This CDR3 comprises 13 residues. CDR3 bases: TGTGCCAGTCGGACAGCCCTTAATGAAAAACTGTTTTTT. Translation gives CASRTALNEKLFF.

V is TRBV5-1 and J is TRBJ2-1, with TRBD1 identical over 9 bases. The ends lost 3 bases at V and 4 bases at J; junction bases unmatched: 5. CDR1 and CDR2 (germline): SGHRS, YFSETQ. The CDR3 sequence is 15 residues long. As DNA, the CDR3 is TGCGCCAGCAGCTCGGGGACAGGGTCATACAATGAGCAGTTCTTC. It codes for CASSSGTGSYNEQFF.

DNA of the CDR3: TGTGCCAGCCTCAGGACAGGGAATGAAAAACTGTTTTTT. It codes for CASLRTGNEKLFF. V and J are TRBV19 and TRBJ1-4, with 8 nucleotides matching TRBD1. Germline V gene sequence: CDR1 LNHDA, CDR2 SQIVND (reference sequence). The ends lost 9 bases at V and 5 bases at J; junction bases unmatched: 5. The CDR3 length is 13 residues.

The J gene is TRBJ2-3, the V gene TRBV6-6; 9 positions agree with TRBD2. The CDR3 consists of 16 residues. CDR1 is MNHNY, CDR2 SVGAGI, per germline (reference sequence). Unmatched junction bases numbered 3, after V lost 0 bases and J lost 2 bases. The CDR3 protein is CASSYSAGGSTDTQYF. Here the CDR3 DNA reads TGTGCCAGCAGTTACTCAGCGGGGGGTTCCACAGATACGCAGTATTTT.

This chain joins TRBV20-1 and TRBJ2-2, with D uncertain. Trimming removed 3 bases from V and 3 bases from J, with 11 bases in between. The CDR3 sequence is 14 residues long. Germline values: CDR1 DFQATT, CDR2 SNEGSKA (reference sequence). In DNA form, the CDR3 reads TGCAGTGCTAGTACCCCCTACGACACCGGGGAGCTGTTTTTT. The encoded protein is CSASTPYDTGELFF.

The chain carries TRBV9 and TRBJ1-3, with 9 bases fitting TRBD1. Germline V gives CDR1 SGDLS, CDR2 YYNGEE. Trimming cost V 0 bases and J 2 bases; bases outside gene matches: 6. The CDR3 is 17 amino acids. The CDR3 bases are TGTGCCAGCAGCGTAGCGCCGGGGACAGGGACTGGAAACACCATATATTTT. Translation: CASSVAPGTGTGNTIYF. The full variable domain, in which reference TRBV9 and TRBJ1-3 provide the parts outside the CDR3, is DSGVTQTPKHLITATGQRVTLRCSPRSGDLSVYWYQQSLDQGLQFLIQYYNGEERAKGNILERFSAQQFPDLHSELNLSSLELGDSALYFCASSVAPGTGTGNTIYFGEGSWLTVV.

This clone has only one observation. The chain has TRBV7-9 and TRBJ1-2; tentatively, D is TRBD1 (5 bases). The CDR3 is 14 amino acids. Trimming stripped 0 bases from V and 4 bases from J, with 9 bases between. Germline lookup yields CDR1 SEHNR and CDR2 FQNEAQ (reference sequence). The CDR3 DNA reads as TGTGCCAGCAGCTTAGCGCGACAGAGCTATGGCTACACCTTC. Translating gives CASSLARQSYGYTF.

This clone has just one count. CDR3 DNA sequence: TGTGCCTACAAGACAGTGGCTAATTCACCCCTCCACTTT. Encoded protein: CAYKTVANSPLHF. The chain couples TRBV5-4 to TRBJ1-6; D is perhaps TRBD1 (5 bases). The germline V and J ends were trimmed by 10 bases and 6 bases, with 14 bases remaining between them. The CDR3 covers 13 residues. Germline CDR1 and CDR2: SGHNT and YYREEE (reference sequence).

The rearrangement joins TRBV20-1 to TRBJ2-1, with no clear D. This CDR3 has 10 residues. V dropped 4 bases and J dropped 7 bases, with 5 bases sitting between them. Germline values: CDR1 DFQATT, CDR2 SNEGSKA (reference sequence). Here the CDR3 DNA reads TGCAGTGCTATCGGGAATGAGCAGTTCTTC. Translated, it gives CSAIGNEQFF.